Here is one T cell receptor beta chain with its context. In this sample, this clone turned up once. Which antigen it targets is not known. No per-base quality is available; no much larger clone lies one base away. This sample is drawn from a study of blood T cell repertoires in COVID-19 (dated by TCRdb to 2019 to 2021). About the study as a whole: Collaborator samples came from the United States, Italy and Spain and covered acute and convalescent phases of COVID-19. A freely available public database, intended as a resource for researchers studying the immune response to SARS-CoV-2, is where the repertoires were released. Deeply sampled blood TCRbeta repertoires from subjects exposed to, actively infected with, or recovered from COVID-19 were included in the dataset. The sample metadata nearly always contained a de-identified subject ID, COVID-19 status, age in years and sex. The samples were drawn from the first 160 participants of the ongoing ImmuneRACE study and from over 950 subjects provided by 6 global collaborators. Where available, HLA class I and class II types were taken from metadata supplied by the sample provider and were not determined by assay-based typing. The prospective study material was composed of cDNA or gDNA derived from T cells, B-cell-depleted T cells, or PBMCs. What the study reported, not specific to this receptor: How much clinical and demographic metadata was included differed by source and by participant, and the metadata was provided uncurated.

Participants in the prospective study were aged about 18 to 90 years, lived in 24 United States geographic areas, and enrolled through a virtual design. In the prospective study, participants were assigned to cohorts based on the clinical history participants reported in a screening survey and a study questionnaire. Exposed participants had been in contact, within 2 weeks of entering the study, with a person who had a PCR-confirmed or clinician-diagnosed case of COVID-19. Each participant in the prospective study had whole blood, serum and a nasopharyngeal or oropharyngeal swab collected by mobile phlebotomists. Participants in the prospective study had the option to provide additional blood draws and questionnaires over a roughly two-month period. Blood samples from the prospective study were shipped frozen or at room temperature prior to DNA extraction. The immunoSEQ Assay, a bias-controlled multiplex PCR, was used to amplify TCRbeta CDR3 regions from genomic DNA. The authors' analysis ran thus. The number of nucleated cells in each sample was estimated by amplification of reference gene primers within the assay. To quantify the absolute abundance of each unique TCRbeta CDR3 rearrangement, sequence reads were collapsed and filtered. For each sample, productive Simpson clonality was calculated as the square root of Simpson's diversity index across productive rearrangements. TCRdb obtained this table from immuneACCESS and retained in-frame rearrangements with V and J assigned. These tables miss some clones; where compared with another copy, unresolved V genes account for less than half of the shortfall, and the remainder is unexplained. D and trimming come from the DNA, and the V and J calls and clone size come from that table. For this sample there are 200,000 to 250,000 clones; around 90% appear just once. The ten biggest clones cover 3.7% of the sample.

V has 6 bases trimmed and J has 7 bases trimmed; junction bases matching no gene number 7. The germline V gene (reference sequence) provides CDR1 LNHNV and CDR2 YYDKDF. The CDR3 contains 14 residues, cysteine and phenylalanine counted. CDR3 DNA only is kept here, 42 bases in frame from base 1. This receptor was obtained from a woman aged 25 to 39 who had been exposed to COVID-19. Recombination linked TRBV15 to TRBJ2-7; 12 central bases correspond to TRBD1. The sample consisted of PBMCs or T cells enriched from blood (not recorded which). The nucleotide sequence reads TGTGCCACCAGGACCGGGACAGGGGGCTTTGAGCAGTACTTC. Translated, it gives CATRTGTGGFEQYF.